The 9 T cell receptor beta chains below come from one sample, sequenced in a study of cytomegalovirus exposure and HLA in healthy donors. Primers: 60 Vbeta forward and 13 Jbeta reverse. Produced via immunoSEQ multiplex PCR; TCRdb's table is partial and in-frame only. The data contain approximately 190,000 clones, 65% to 85% of them singletons. The sequencing sample was made of PBMCs. The origin of the receptors is a man between 45 and 60 years old in good health and CMV-seronegative.

The genes are TRBV7-9 and TRBJ2-3; TRBD2 agrees at 12 bases. The CDR3 loop spans 17 amino acids. Germline loops: CDR1 SEHNR, CDR2 FQNEAQ (reference sequence). The ends lost 5 bases at V and 2 bases at J; junction bases unmatched: 8. The CDR3 DNA reads TGTGCCAGCAGCCGTCTCACTAGCGGGGGGTCCACAGATACGCAGTATTTT. Encoded protein: CASSRLTSGGSTDTQYF.

V usage is TRBV4-1 and J usage is TRBJ2-1; possibly TRBD1 for D (6 bases). CDR3 length: 15 amino acids. Trimming cost V 1 base and J 8 bases, with 15 bases left between them. The germline V gene has CDR1 MGHRA and CDR2 YSYEKL. CDR3 sequence reads: CASSQVVAGEHEQFF. In nucleotides, the CDR3 is TGCGCCAGCAGCCAAGTAGTAGCAGGGGAGCATGAGCAGTTCTTC.

This clone is a singleton in its sample. V and J are TRBV7-2 and TRBJ2-7; D is possibly TRBD1 (6 bases). Germline CDR1 and CDR2: SGHTA and FQGNSA. The CDR3 sequence is 14 residues long. V shed 3 bases and J shed 5 bases, with 14 bases lying between them. The CDR3 loop reads CASSLVWGPHEQYF. The CDR3 nucleotides are TGTGCCAGCAGCTTGGTGTGGGGGCCTCACGAGCAGTACTTC.

The count of this clone is one. The V and J genes are TRBV7-9 and TRBJ2-1; 11 bases fit TRBD1. The CDR3 runs 14 residues. With 10 bases clipped from V and 2 bases from J, the junction kept 4 bases outside the gene matches. CDR1 is SEHNR, CDR2 FQNEAQ, per germline (reference sequence). CDR3 protein: CAILDRGPYNEQFF. The DNA for the CDR3 is TGTGCCATTTTGGACAGGGGGCCCTACAATGAGCAGTTCTTC.

This clone was detected a few times. This sequence joins TRBV5-4 and TRBJ2-2; D possibly corresponds to TRBD1 (6 bases). The germline CDR1 and CDR2 sequences are SGHNT and YYREEE (reference sequence). CDR3 length equals 15 residues. The germline V and J ends were trimmed by 4 bases and 6 bases, with 16 bases remaining between them. The CDR3 coding sequence is TGTGCCAGCAGCATTGACTGGGGGCGCCCCGGGGAGCTGTTTTTT. Its protein is CASSIDWGRPGELFF. Using reference TRBV5-4 and TRBJ2-2 for the parts outside the CDR3, the full variable domain is ETGVTQSPTHLIKTRGQQVTLRCSSQSGHNTVSWYQQALGQGPQFIFQYYREEENGRGNFPPRFSGLQFPNYSSELNVNALELDDSALYLCASSIDWGRPGELFFGEGSRLTVL.

The chain employs TRBV4-3 and TRBJ1-4; D gene unclear. V lost 1 base and J 0 bases, leaving 3 bases between the germline ends. The CDR3 is 14 residues long. Looked up from germline, CDR1 is LGHNA and CDR2 is YSLEER. This CDR3 is CASSQASTNEKLFF. CDR3 nucleotide sequence: TGCGCCAGCAGCCAAGCGTCAACTAATGAAAAACTGTTTTTT.

This chain connects TRBV9 to TRBJ2-2; TRBD1 matches at 8 bases. CDR1 is SGDLS and CDR2 is YYNGEE in the germline V gene. The J segment lost 1 base and the V segment lost 2 bases, leaving 4 bases of the junction unmatched. This CDR3 region has 16 residues. The CDR3 loop reads CASSVDGQGNTGELFF. The CDR3 nucleotides are TGTGCCAGCAGCGTGGATGGACAGGGGAACACCGGGGAGCTGTTTTTT.

The sample holds a few counts of this clone. This sequence joins TRBV4-1 and TRBJ2-1; D remains unclear. The V end lost 4 bases, the J end lost 1 base, and 11 bases lay between the germline ends. Germline V gene data show CDR1 as MGHRA and CDR2 as YSYEKL. The CDR3 consists of 15 residues. CDR3 amino acids: CASSRGTGSYNEQFF. The CDR3 region has the DNA TGCGCCAGCAGCCGAGGAACCGGATCCTACAATGAGCAGTTCTTC.

The rearrangement links TRBV5-1 to TRBJ2-1, with D perhaps matching TRBD1 (6 bases). The germline V gene has CDR1 SGHRS and CDR2 YFSETQ. The CDR3 runs 14 residues. Trimming removed 3 bases from V and 4 bases from J, with 11 bases in between. The CDR3 is CASSWDTSYNEQFF. CDR3 DNA sequence: TGCGCCAGCAGCTGGGACACCTCTTACAATGAGCAGTTCTTC.